This entry is about one TCR beta chain. Its specificity is unknown. The sample is drawn from a study of T cell responses to AZD1222 COVID-19 vaccine. Broader study findings: At baseline, just a handful of AZD1222 recipients tested seropositive. In all cases, repertoires were sampled only after the peak T cell response. With dominance at 160-218 and 743-854, vaccine-associated CD4 TCRs spanned spike. Regions left unmutated in variants are reportedly the target of nearly half of spike-specific TCRs.

CDR3 length equals 13 residues. The germline V gene encodes CDR1 SGHVS and CDR2 FNYEAQ. V lost 10 bases to trimming and J lost 1 base; unmatched junction nucleotides: 6. Produced via immunoSEQ multiplex PCR; TCRdb's table is partial and in-frame only. The profile shows some 140,000 clones, 85% to 95% of them singletons. The sample consisted of peripheral blood, taken 28 days after the second AZD1222 dose. This chain links TRBV7-6 with TRBJ1-1, with 7 bases fitting TRBD1. The TCR was taken from an adult who received the AZD1222 COVID-19 vaccine. The CDR3 DNA is TGTGCCACCCGACAGGGACAGAACACTGAAGCTTTCTTT. It yields the protein CATRQGQNTEAFF.